This T cell receptor beta chain was recorded in a study of blood T cells in healthy people across ages. Through a sample-barcoded 5' primer and a J-beta primer mix, a second PCR was run for about 6 to 11 cycles. MiXCR was run by TCRdb on the 5' RACE reads, yielding one entry per CDR3 protein. The sample comprises approximately 770,000 distinct CDR3 sequences, nearly 60% of which are singletons, and around 22% rests with the top ten. V lost 5 bases and J lost 5; bases outside the gene matches: 12. The germline V gene encodes CDR1 DFQATT and CDR2 SNEGSKA (reference sequence). The CDR3 consists of 15 residues. Worth noting for this clonotype: Its specificity is unknown.

Study-wide points: Observed TCR beta diversity per million T cells went down as age went up. This fall followed a roughly linear course with age.

Donors were healthy Caucasian individuals from Russia aged about 6 to 100. Each sample had at least 6 million PBMCs isolated. The chain is built from TRBV20-1 and TRBJ1-5; the match to TRBD1 covers 7 bases. The source is a young man in good health. The sample taken for sequencing was blood. CDR3 sequence: CSAPVPGQNYQPQHF. DNA for the CDR3: TGCAGTGCTCCCGTTCCGGGACAGAATTATCAGCCCCAGCATTTT.